These 25 T cell receptor beta chains were all obtained from the same sample, sequenced in a study of cytomegalovirus exposure and HLA in healthy donors (dated by TCRdb to the late 2010s). Library preparation used the immunoSEQ multiplex PCR assay. TCRdb's version of the immuneACCESS table is confined to in-frame rearrangements and falls short of the full clone set. An unresolved V gene accounts for under half of the shortfall where checked; the remainder is of unknown origin. This sample has about 200,000 clones in its table, and about 79% of those were observed once. The ten biggest clones cover 10% to 15% of the sample. Sequencing was done on a sample of PBMCs. These receptors were obtained from a woman aged 25 to 39 in good health and CMV-seropositive.

This chain uses TRBV6-5 with TRBJ1-2; perhaps TRBD1 as D (6 bases). Trimming cost V 5 bases and J 5 bases, with 12 bases left between them. Germline V gene lookup returns CDR1 MNHEY and CDR2 SVGAGI. The CDR3 has 13 residues. CDR3 sequence reads: CASSTGQIYGYTF. CDR3 DNA: TGTGCCAGCAGTACAGGACAGATATATGGCTACACCTTC.

This sequence joins TRBV11-2 and TRBJ1-2; D unclear. Germline CDR1 SGHAT, CDR2 FQNNGV. Trimming left V 5 bases short and J 2 bases short, with 9 bases between. The CDR3 consists of 13 residues. The chain's CDR3 is CASSRDGNYGYTF. The CDR3 coding sequence is TGTGCCAGCAGCCGAGACGGGAACTATGGCTACACCTTC.

This rearrangement joins TRBV15 to TRBJ1-2; perhaps TRBD1 as D (6 bases). The CDR3 totals 15 residues. Trimming pared 3 bases from V and 7 bases from J, leaving 18 bases between. Germline V gene lookup returns CDR1 LNHNV and CDR2 YYDKDF (reference sequence). The DNA of the CDR3 is TGTGCCACCAGCAGGATAGGAGATTTGGGGGCTGGCTACACCTTC. The encoded protein is CATSRIGDLGAGYTF.

This chain connects TRBV30 to TRBJ2-7; 10 nucleotides agree with TRBD2. This CDR3 spans 14 amino acids. Per germline, CDR1 GTSNPN and CDR2 SVGIG (reference sequence). V gave up 7 bases and J gave up 6 bases; unmatched junction bases: 12. The CDR3 DNA reads as TGTGCCTCGATCTTTACTAGCGGGGAATCCGAGCAGTACTTC. This codes for CASIFTSGESEQYF.

By its share, this clone is medium-sized (0.01 to 0.1%). This chain links TRBV29-1 with TRBJ2-1, with a tentative D call TRBD1 (5 bases). The V end lost 1 base, the J end lost 0 bases, and 10 bases lay between the germline ends. The CDR3 is 15 residues long. Germline V gives CDR1 SQVTM, CDR2 ANQGSEA. The CDR3 spells CSVEVWTSSYNEQFF. The CDR3 DNA is TGCAGCGTTGAAGTGTGGACAAGCTCCTACAATGAGCAGTTCTTC.

The chain joins TRBV9 to TRBJ2-2; 9 nucleotides agree with TRBD1. Germline values: CDR1 SGDLS, CDR2 YYNGEE. The CDR3 contains 18 residues. V lost 0 bases to trimming and J lost 7 bases; unmatched junction nucleotides: 13. The chain's CDR3 is CASSVVLSRTGVNGELFF. CDR3 bases: TGTGCCAGCAGCGTAGTCCTTTCCCGGACAGGGGTTAACGGGGAGCTGTTTTTT.

This clone was counted a single time. The CDR3 region has the DNA TGTGCCAGCCAAAGACAGGGTTCGCCCTACAATGAGCAGTTCTTC. It encodes CASQRQGSPYNEQFF. V gene TRBV18 combines with J gene TRBJ2-1; 7 nucleotides line up with TRBD1. The CDR3 spans 15 residues. Germline V gene lookup returns CDR1 KGHSH and CDR2 LQKENI. Unmatched junction bases numbered 9, after V lost 8 bases and J lost 2 bases.

This chain links TRBV2 with TRBJ2-7, with a weak D call TRBD2 (5 bases). The CDR3 sequence is 14 residues long. V was pared by 5 bases and J by 0 bases, with 11 bases between. Germline lookup yields CDR1 SNHLY and CDR2 FYNNEI. Written as DNA, the CDR3 is TGTGCCAGCAGTCAATCACGGGACTCCTACGAGCAGTACTTC. Its translation is CASSQSRDSYEQYF.

V and J are TRBV10-3 and TRBJ2-7; D may be TRBD1 (6 bases). The V end was cut by 5 bases, the J end by 5 bases, with 10 bases between. This CDR3 region has 12 residues. Germline V gene sequence: CDR1 ENHRY, CDR2 SYGVKD. The CDR3 here is CAISTSGDEQYF. CDR3 sequence (DNA): TGTGCCATCAGTACGTCAGGGGACGAGCAGTACTTC.

This chain joins TRBV5-1 and TRBJ2-1; D remains unclear. The CDR3 spans 12 residues. CDR1 SGHRS and CDR2 YFSETQ come from the germline V gene. V was clipped by 6 bases and J by 4 bases, with 8 bases between them. This CDR3 reads CASNDWYNEQFF. For the CDR3, the DNA is TGCGCCAGCAACGACTGGTACAATGAGCAGTTCTTC.

This chain connects TRBV9 to TRBJ2-1, with 7 positions matching TRBD1. Germline CDR1 is SGDLS and CDR2 is YYNGEE. V lost 4 bases and J lost 7; bases outside the gene matches: 17. CDR3 size: 17 residues. CDR3 sequence reads: CASSPLLRQGVKNEQFF. CDR3 in DNA: TGTGCCAGCAGCCCCCTTTTGAGGCAGGGGGTGAAGAATGAGCAGTTCTTC.

The gene calls are TRBV27 and TRBJ2-1; TRBD2 matches at 8 bases. The ends lost 6 bases at V and 6 bases at J; junction bases unmatched: 10. CDR1 and CDR2 from the germline V gene are MNHEY and SMNVEV (reference sequence). This CDR3 is 15 amino acids long. CDR3 coding DNA: TGTGCCAGCAGCCGGGTAGCGGGAATCGGCAATGAGCAGTTCTTC. It translates to CASSRVAGIGNEQFF.

The chain is built from TRBV28 and TRBJ1-2; D unclear. The CDR3 runs 12 residues. The V gene's germline CDR1 is MDHEN and CDR2 SYDVKM. V was pared by 5 bases and J by 4 bases, with 8 bases between. The DNA for the CDR3 is TGTGCCAGCAGTACCCCAGGCTATGGCTACACCTTC. Residues: CASSTPGYGYTF.

The chain uses TRBV7-8 and TRBJ2-7; the match to TRBD2 covers 9 bases. The J segment lost 7 bases and the V segment lost 2 bases, leaving 9 bases of the junction unmatched. The CDR3 is 15 residues long. Germline CDR1 and CDR2: SGHVS and FQNEAQ. In DNA, the CDR3 is TGTGCCAGCAGCTTAATTAGCGGGAGCGAGGGTGAGCAGTACTTC. Amino acids: CASSLISGSEGEQYF.

The genes are TRBV9 and TRBJ2-4; TRBD2 matches at 7 bases. The CDR3 spans 15 residues. The V segment lost 4 bases and the J segment 2 bases; nucleotides outside the gene matches: 6. From germline, CDR1 is SGDLS and CDR2 YYNGEE. In nucleotides, the CDR3 is TGTGCCAGCAGCCCGGGGGGATTAACCAAAAACATTCAGTACTTC. As protein: CASSPGGLTKNIQYF.

The J gene is TRBJ2-3, the V gene TRBV27; TRBD2 matches at 11 bases. CDR1 and CDR2 (germline): MNHEY, SMNVEV (reference sequence). There are 15 residues in the CDR3. The J segment lost 11 bases and the V segment lost 3 bases, leaving 10 bases of the junction unmatched. The CDR3 bases are TGTGCCAGCAGTTTGGGACTAGCGGCGGACGGGGGGCAGTATTTT. This gives the protein CASSLGLAADGGQYF.

This chain connects TRBV2 to TRBJ1-5; D gene unclear. CDR1 SNHLY and CDR2 FYNNEI come from the germline V gene. The CDR3 loop spans 15 amino acids. V shed 5 bases and J shed 0 bases, with 11 bases lying between them. The CDR3 reads CASSLGEPSNQPQHF. The CDR3 DNA reads TGTGCCAGCAGTTTGGGAGAACCTAGCAATCAGCCCCAGCATTTT.

The chain has TRBV7-9 and TRBJ2-7; weak D call: TRBD1 (6 bases). The V end was cut by 1 base, the J end by 5 bases, with 12 bases between. This CDR3 has 14 residues. CDR1 is SEHNR, CDR2 FQNEAQ, per germline (reference sequence). CDR3: CASSLVRQANEQYF. The DNA of the CDR3 is TGTGCCAGCAGCTTAGTCCGACAGGCGAACGAGCAGTACTTC.

CDR3 in amino acids: CASSERPNYEQYF. CDR3 coding DNA: TGTGCCAGCAGTGAGCGCCCAAACTACGAGCAGTACTTC. V gene TRBV6-1 combines with J gene TRBJ2-7; D call uncertain. CDR1 is MNHNS and CDR2 is SASEGT in the germline V gene. V lost 3 bases and J 3 bases, leaving 9 bases between the germline ends. This CDR3 is 13 amino acids long.

This clone came up once. The chain employs TRBV25-1 and TRBJ2-7, with D perhaps matching TRBD2 (5 bases). The CDR3 is 16 residues long. Germline CDR1 and CDR2: MGHDK and SYGVNS. V lost 3 bases, J lost 4 bases, and 19 bases lay in between. The CDR3 nucleotides are TGTGCCAGCAGTGACTCTTCGGGAAGGCGGCGTTACGAGCAGTACTTC. Protein sequence: CASSDSSGRRRYEQYF.

This sequence joins TRBV5-1 and TRBJ2-1; 12 nucleotides line up with TRBD2. The CDR3 runs to 15 residues. V lost 6 bases, J lost 8 bases, and 9 bases stayed unmatched. Germline CDR1 reads SGHRS; CDR2 reads YFSETQ. The CDR3 nucleotides read TGCGCCAGCAACCCCCTAGCGGGAGGGTTCGATGAGCAGTTCTTC. It encodes CASNPLAGGFDEQFF.

The gene calls are TRBV7-3 and TRBJ1-2; 9 positions agree with TRBD1. V lost 5 bases and J lost 7; bases outside the gene matches: 5. CDR1 is SGHTA, CDR2 FQGTGA, per germline. CDR3 length equals 13 residues. This CDR3 reads CASSGDRAGGYTF. The DNA for the CDR3 is TGTGCCAGCAGCGGGGACAGGGCCGGTGGCTACACCTTC.

The chain combines TRBV11-2 with TRBJ2-5, with 8 bases aligning to TRBD2. Germline-derived CDR1 and CDR2 are SGHAT and FQNNGV. J gave up 5 bases and V 5 bases, and 4 bases lay outside the gene matches. The CDR3 sequence is 13 residues long. Here the CDR3 DNA reads TGTGCCAGCAGCGCGGGGGGTACGGAGACCCAGTACTTC. Translation gives CASSAGGTETQYF.

The chain employs TRBV4-1 and TRBJ2-7; 8 nucleotides line up with TRBD1. There are 16 residues in the CDR3. Germline CDR1 reads MGHRA; CDR2 reads YSYEKL. J was trimmed by 2 bases and V by 1 base; bases with no gene match: 7. Written as DNA, the CDR3 is TGCGCCAGCAGCCAAGGCGAGGGACAGGCTACCTACGAGCAGTACTTC. Encoded protein: CASSQGEGQATYEQYF.

This chain links TRBV6-5 with TRBJ1-1; D not certain. Germline V gene sequence: CDR1 MNHEY, CDR2 SVGAGI. CDR3 length equals 11 residues. V lost 8 bases to trimming and J lost 6 bases, with 10 bases between them. The CDR3 spells CASGDSAEAFF. In DNA, the CDR3 is TGTGCCAGCGGTGATAGCGCTGAAGCTTTCTTT.